Sequencing of this TCR beta chain was carried out in a study of T cells in Graves' hyperthyroidism and ophthalmopathy. For this clonotype: Its antigen remains unidentified.

The trim removed 6 bases at V and 4 bases at J, leaving 8 bases unmatched. Germline V gives CDR1 SGHTA, CDR2 FQGNSA. The CDR3 sequence is 14 residues long. Study conclusions and caveats: Among thyroid clonotypes expanded above 0.001, most also appeared in blood. Model output signaled ophthalmopathy a median roughly six months ahead of onset.

There were TCR beta CDR3 regions amplified from RNA transcripts. A first-round RT-PCR of the TCR CDR3 used the HTBI primer set. Each CDR3 protein gets one entry after TCRdb re-called the multiplex PCR reads with MiXCR. The sample shows fewer than 250,000 distinct CDR3 sequences, roughly 22% of them seen only once. Enrolled ophthalmopathy patients presented with a Clinical Activity Score of at least 3, a NOSPECS grade of at least 4, and disease duration under 3 months. Patients having uncontrolled infection, another autoimmune disease, pregnancy or lactation were not included. This sequence was found in a woman aged 40-49 years with Graves' ophthalmopathy. The material sequenced was blood. The chain carries TRBV7-2 and TRBJ1-1; 7 nucleotides align to TRBD1. The chain's CDR3 is CASSSQGIFTEAFF. CDR3 nucleotide sequence: TGTGCCAGCAGTTCACAGGGGATTTTCACTGAAGCTTTCTTT.